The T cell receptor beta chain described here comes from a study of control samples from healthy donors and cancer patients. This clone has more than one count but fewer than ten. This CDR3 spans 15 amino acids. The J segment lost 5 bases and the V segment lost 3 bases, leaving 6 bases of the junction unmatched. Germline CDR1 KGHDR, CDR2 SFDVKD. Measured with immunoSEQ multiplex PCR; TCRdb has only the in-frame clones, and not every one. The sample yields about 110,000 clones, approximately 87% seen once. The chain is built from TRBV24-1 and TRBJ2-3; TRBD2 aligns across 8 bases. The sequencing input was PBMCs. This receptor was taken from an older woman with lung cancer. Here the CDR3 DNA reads TGTGCCACCAGTGATCCGAGCGGGGGTCTAGATACGCAGTATTTT. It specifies CATSDPSGGLDTQYF.